What follows are 11 T cell receptor beta chains derived from one specimen sequenced in a study of shared clonotypes between healthy human individuals. The method was immunoSEQ multiplex PCR; TCRdb's version includes in-frame clones alone and lacks a portion of them. The table records about 1.1 million clones, approximately 77% of them present only once. Sequencing was performed on memory CD4+ T cells from PBMCs. Subset defined: CD45RA-negative fraction. Source of these receptors: a man younger than 35 in good health. Some clones in this sample may be carry-over from other donors' samples.

There are a few counts of this clone. The genes are TRBV5-6 and TRBJ2-3, with D unclear. Germline V gene data show CDR1 as SGHDT and CDR2 as YYEEEE. V dropped 0 bases and J dropped 0 bases, with 8 bases sitting between them. This CDR3 has 15 residues. The CDR3 DNA sequence: TGTGCCAGCAGCTTGGGGCGGATAAGCACAGATACGCAGTATTTT. Translated, it gives CASSLGRISTDTQYF.

The rearrangement uses TRBV9 and TRBJ2-7; D might be TRBD1 (6 bases). CDR1 and CDR2 from the germline V gene are SGDLS and YYNGEE. There are 14 residues in the CDR3. V was cut by 0 bases and J by 6 bases, with 13 bases left in between. The CDR3 nucleotides read TGTGCCAGCAGCGTAGGATGGGGGCTGTCCGAGCAGTACTTC. It yields the protein CASSVGWGLSEQYF.

The rearrangement uses TRBV5-8 and TRBJ1-5, with 7 bases fitting TRBD1. The CDR3 runs 16 residues. CDR1 is SGHTS, CDR2 YDEGEE, per germline. The V segment lost 1 base and the J segment 6 bases; nucleotides outside the gene matches: 10. The CDR3 bases are TGTGCCAGCAGCTTGTCCGCCGCAGGGGGGGGTCAGCCCCAGCATTTT. This codes for CASSLSAAGGGQPQHF.

The chain recombines TRBV2 with TRBJ1-1; possibly TRBD1 for D (6 bases). Germline V lookup: CDR1 SNHLY, CDR2 FYNNEI. Trimming cost V 6 bases and J 0 bases, with 11 bases left between them. CDR3 length: 14 residues. The CDR3, as DNA: TGTGCCAGCAGCGTTGAGGGGGTGAACACTGAAGCTTTCTTT. Protein product: CASSVEGVNTEAFF.

The V gene is TRBV28, the J gene TRBJ1-4; 10 positions agree with TRBD1. V was clipped by 6 bases and J by 5 bases; unmatched bases: 9. Germline V gene lookup returns CDR1 MDHEN and CDR2 SYDVKM. The CDR3 loop spans 16 amino acids. The CDR3 region has the DNA TGTGCCAGCAGGACAGGGGGCGCCCAGGGGAATGAAAAACTGTTTTTT. Protein sequence: CASRTGGAQGNEKLFF.

The chain is built from TRBV30 and TRBJ1-6; D remains unclear. Germline V gene data show CDR1 as GTSNPN and CDR2 as SVGIG (reference sequence). The CDR3 consists of 13 residues. V lost 1 base to trimming and J lost 10 bases, with 11 bases between them. CDR3 DNA: TGTGCCTGGAGTGCCGATCGGTCATCACCCCTCCACTTT. Translation: CAWSADRSSPLHF.

This clone is a singleton in its sample. The rearrangement joins TRBV30 to TRBJ2-1; tentative D call: TRBD1 (5 bases). Trimming cost V 1 base and J 5 bases, with 15 bases left between them. The CDR3 length is 15 residues. Germline V gives CDR1 GTSNPN, CDR2 SVGIG (reference sequence). The CDR3 nucleotides read TGTGCCTGGAGTGGGAAGGGCTTAGGGGACAATGAGCAGTTCTTC. Translation: CAWSGKGLGDNEQFF.

V usage is TRBV5-1 and J usage is TRBJ2-7; no clear D. This CDR3 is 11 amino acids long. The ends were cut back, 2 bases at V and 5 bases at J, with 5 bases in the middle. The germline V gene has CDR1 SGHRS and CDR2 YFSETQ. CDR3: CASSFHDEQYF. The CDR3 bases are TGCGCCAGCAGCTTTCATGACGAGCAGTACTTC.

The gene calls are TRBV4-1 and TRBJ1-2; D is perhaps TRBD1 (6 bases). There are 16 residues in the CDR3. V was clipped by 0 bases and J by 6 bases, with 17 bases between them. Germline-derived CDR1 and CDR2 are MGHRA and YSYEKL. CDR3 in DNA: TGCGCCAGCAGCCAAGATGAGTGGGGGCGGACTGATGGCTACACCTTC. This sequence encodes CASSQDEWGRTDGYTF.

The chain joins TRBV9 to TRBJ2-2, with TRBD2 as a possible D gene (5 bases). The germline V and J ends were trimmed by 3 bases and 3 bases, with 9 bases remaining between them. This CDR3 is 14 amino acids long. Germline lookup yields CDR1 SGDLS and CDR2 YYNGEE. DNA for the CDR3: TGTGCCAGCAGCGCGAGAGGGTACACCGGGGAGCTGTTTTTT. It specifies CASSARGYTGELFF.

J is TRBJ1-4 and V is TRBV4-1; 7 bases line up with TRBD1. With V trimmed by 2 bases and J by 9 bases, 9 bases remained unmatched. This CDR3 contains 15 residues. Germline V CDR1 and CDR2: MGHRA, YSYEKL. The CDR3 DNA sequence: TGCGCCAGCAGCCAATCCGGGACAGTATCTAAAAAACTGTTTTTT. This translates into CASSQSGTVSKKLFF.